What follows are 14 T cell receptor beta chains derived from one specimen sequenced in a study of regulatory T cells in long-lasting Graves disease (dated by TCRdb to the early 2020s). Interpreted using the paper, the time point label stands for: newly diagnosed GD, antithyroid drugs for less than 3 months. RNA was extracted from PBMCs in TRIzol for both TCR sequencing and RNA sequencing. The library came from multiplex PCR. This sample was sequenced with an Illumina HiSeq 4000. iRepertoire HTBI primers and Arm-PCR amplification of CDR3 regions were used to construct TCR beta libraries. TCRdb handled the public reads itself, with Q25 trimming in fastp and clone calling in MiXCR, and kept productive beta chains. Rows are combined by CDR3 protein, so each entry shows the most common genes and DNA. The sample has 350,000 to 550,000 distinct CDR3 sequences on record, approximately 16% of them singletons. About 23% of the sample belongs to the ten largest clones.

These data were likewise used in another study, on T cells in Graves' hyperthyroidism and ophthalmopathy.

The sequencing used peripheral blood mononuclear cells (PBMCs), collected at new diagnosis, from a patient treated with antithyroid drugs. Receptors originate from a woman aged 18 to 35 with Graves disease. Donor details come from another sample of the same person, matched by shared clones.

The rearrangement links TRBV7-9 to TRBJ2-5; D might be TRBD1 (6 bases). Trimming removed 1 base from V and 1 base from J, with 16 bases in between. Looked up from germline, CDR1 is SEHNR and CDR2 is FQNEAQ (reference sequence). The CDR3 is 17 amino acids. This CDR3 reads CASSLVGRTDLQETQYF. The CDR3 DNA sequence: TGTGCCAGCAGCTTAGTAGGAAGGACAGATCTCCAAGAGACCCAGTACTTC. Looking up the rest from reference TRBV7-9 and TRBJ2-5 gives the full variable domain: DTGVSQNPRHKITKRGQNVTFRCDPISEHNRLYWYRQTLGQGPEFLTYFQNEAQLEKSRLLSDRFSAERPKGSFSTLEIQRTEQGDSAMYLCASSLVGRTDLQETQYFGPGTRLLVL.

V usage is TRBV7-9 and J usage is TRBJ2-3; D may be TRBD1 or TRBD2 (6 bases each). Germline CDR1 reads SEHNR; CDR2 reads FQNEAQ (reference sequence). CDR3 size: 17 residues. Trimming took 3 bases from V and 0 from J, leaving 16 bases between them. CDR3 amino acids: CASSLGTWDFSTDTQYF. As DNA, the CDR3 is TGTGCCAGCAGCTTGGGGACATGGGACTTTAGCACAGATACGCAGTATTTT.

The chain is built from TRBV13 and TRBJ2-2; TRBD2 aligns across 7 bases. This CDR3 comprises 16 residues. Germline trimming cut 5 bases from V and 4 bases from J; bases unmatched to any gene: 10. Germline values: CDR1 PRHDT, CDR2 FYEKMQ (reference sequence). CDR3 region: CASSRSYGRSTGELFF. The CDR3 bases are TGTGCCAGCAGCCGCTCGTACGGGAGGTCCACCGGGGAGCTGTTTTTT.

This clonotype has a count of ten or more. The chain's CDR3 is CASSYATGLAYEQYF. For the CDR3, the DNA is TGTGCCAGCAGTTACGCGACAGGGCTAGCCTACGAGCAGTACTTC. V gene TRBV6-9 combines with J gene TRBJ2-7; the match to TRBD1 covers 7 bases. This CDR3 contains 15 residues. The J segment lost 2 bases and the V segment lost 3 bases, leaving 7 bases of the junction unmatched. Germline-derived CDR1 and CDR2 are MNHGY and SVAAGI.

The J gene is TRBJ2-2, the V gene TRBV7-9; possible D gene TRBD2, 7 bases. V was pared by 7 bases and J by 0 bases, with 21 bases between. Looked up from germline, CDR1 is SEHNR and CDR2 is FQNEAQ (reference sequence). This CDR3 region has 18 residues. The CDR3 loop reads CASTLRGGQPTNTGELFF. In nucleotides, the CDR3 is TGTGCCAGCACCCTAAGGGGGGGACAACCTACGAACACCGGGGAGCTGTTTTTT.

J is TRBJ2-1 and V is TRBV12-5; 15 bases are a match to TRBD2. The CDR3 contains 18 residues. The ends lost 0 bases at V and 9 bases at J; junction bases unmatched: 9. Germline V lookup: CDR1 LGHNT, CDR2 FRNRAP. CDR3 amino acids: CASGLVPGGLAGGVEQFF. CDR3 DNA: TGTGCTAGTGGTTTGGTACCGGGGGGACTAGCGGGAGGTGTTGAGCAGTTCTTC.

The V call is TRBV28, the J call TRBJ2-1, with D uncertain. Deletions cut 3 bases from V and 8 bases from J, with 20 bases between. CDR1 and CDR2 (germline): MDHEN, SYDVKM. CDR3 size: 16 residues. CDR3 nucleotide sequence: TGTGCCAGCAGTTTTGGAGACCTAAACATGGCAGATGAGCAGTTCTTC. Translated: CASSFGDLNMADEQFF.

The chain employs TRBV7-2 and TRBJ2-1; 11 bases map to TRBD2. V lost 5 bases and J lost 7; bases outside the gene matches: 7. The CDR3 is 15 amino acids. Looked up from germline, CDR1 is SGHTA and CDR2 is FQGNSA. Here the CDR3 reads CASSPGLAVINEQFF. CDR3 in DNA: TGTGCCAGCAGCCCGGGACTAGCGGTGATTAATGAGCAGTTCTTC.

This clonotype ranks as medium-sized. The chain carries TRBV28 and TRBJ2-5, with D maybe TRBD2 (6 bases). V was shortened by 3 bases and J by 7 bases, with 12 bases between the two germline ends. CDR1 and CDR2 (germline): MDHEN, SYDVKM. CDR3 length equals 13 residues. The CDR3 DNA reads as TGTGCCAGCAGTTTTGGAGTGGGAGGGACCCAGTACTTC. Its protein product is CASSFGVGGTQYF.

This clonotype was seen a handful of times. V gene TRBV30 combines with J gene TRBJ2-5, with D maybe TRBD2 (6 bases). This CDR3 spans 11 amino acids. Germline CDR1 reads GTSNPN; CDR2 reads SVGIG (reference sequence). Trimming pared 2 bases from V and 7 bases from J, leaving 8 bases between. The CDR3 nucleotides are TGTGCCTGGAGTTCCGGGGGGACCCAGTACTTC. It translates to CAWSSGGTQYF. The full variable domain, with the rest looked up from reference TRBV30 and TRBJ2-5, is SQTIHQWPATLVQPVGSPLSLECTVEGTSNPNLYWYRQAAGRGLQLLFYSVGIGQISSEVPQNLSASRPQDRQFILSSKKLLLSDSGFYLCAWSSGGTQYFGPGTRLLVL.

This clonotype was recorded a few times. This may come from a read error, since a much larger clone is one base off. The gene calls are TRBV28 and TRBJ1-2, with a tentative D call TRBD1 (6 bases). Germline V lookup: CDR1 MDHEN, CDR2 SYDVKM. V was shortened by 3 bases and J by 6 bases, with 14 bases between the two germline ends. This CDR3 is 14 amino acids long. The CDR3 sequence is CASSLHTGHHGYTF. The CDR3 DNA is TGTGCCAGCAGTTTGCATACGGGACATCATGGCTACACCTTC.

The sample holds a few counts of this clonotype. The rearrangement uses TRBV20-1 and TRBJ1-5; the D is unclear. Per the germline V gene, CDR1 is DFQATT and CDR2 is SNEGSKA (reference sequence). Trimming took off 6 bases at V and 6 bases at J, with 12 bases between the two ends. CDR3 length: 12 residues. CDR3 sequence reads: CSAETVGQPQHF. As DNA, the CDR3 is TGCAGTGCAGAGACGGTGGGTCAGCCCCAGCATTTT.

V gene TRBV18 combines with J gene TRBJ2-5, with D maybe TRBD2 (6 bases). The CDR3 runs 16 residues. Germline V gene sequence: CDR1 KGHSH, CDR2 LQKENI. V was clipped by 3 bases and J by 1 base, with 15 bases between them. CDR3 nucleotide sequence: TGTGCCAGCTCACCGCCCCGGGCGGGACCCCAAGAGACCCAGTACTTC. Its protein is CASSPPRAGPQETQYF.

This clonotype was detected ten times or more. The V call is TRBV27, the J call TRBJ2-7; D might be TRBD2 (6 bases). This CDR3 region has 15 residues. The V end was cut by 0 bases, the J end by 4 bases, with 13 bases between. The V gene's germline CDR1 is MNHEY and CDR2 SMNVEV (reference sequence). The CDR3 loop is CASSLSRGAGYEQYF. The CDR3 DNA follows: TGTGCCAGCAGTTTATCGAGAGGGGCGGGATACGAGCAGTACTTC.